This note documents a single TCR beta chain sequence. Living in 24 US areas, the participants were between roughly 18 and 89 years of age. Method: immunoSEQ multiplex PCR; TCRdb's copy keeps in-frame clones and lacks some. The sample includes about 200,000 clones, around 86% of them seen just once. These data are taken from a study of blood T cell repertoires in COVID-19. Trimming pared 7 bases from V and 5 bases from J, leaving 8 bases between. The germline CDR1 and CDR2 sequences are SQVTM and ANQGSEA. The CDR3 contains 11 residues. This chain uses TRBV29-1 with TRBJ2-2; weak D call: TRBD2 (5 bases). The sequencing sample was made of PBMCs or T cells enriched from blood (not recorded which). The receptor comes from a woman aged 40 to 49 with acute COVID-19. CDR3 DNA sequence: TGCAGCGCAAGGGAGACCGGGGAGCTGTTTTTT. Protein: CSARETGELFF.